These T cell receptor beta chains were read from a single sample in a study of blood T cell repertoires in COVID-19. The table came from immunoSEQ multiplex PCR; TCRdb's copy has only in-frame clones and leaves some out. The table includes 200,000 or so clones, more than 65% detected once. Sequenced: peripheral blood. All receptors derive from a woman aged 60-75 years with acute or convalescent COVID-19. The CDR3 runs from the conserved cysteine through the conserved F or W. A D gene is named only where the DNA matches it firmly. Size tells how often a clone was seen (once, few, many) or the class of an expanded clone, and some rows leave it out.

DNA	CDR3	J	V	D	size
TGCGCCAGCAGCCAAGATCCTCGGGGTAGGGATGAGCAGTTCTTC	CASSQDPRGRDEQFF	TRBJ2-1	TRBV4-3	NA	NA
TGTGCCAGTAGTCGACAGGGGCAGATTGAAGCTTTCTTT	CASSRQGQIEAFF	TRBJ1-1	TRBV19	TRBD1	NA
TGTGCCAGCAGTGATACCGGGTCGGCGGGTTCACCCCTCCACTTT	CASSDTGSAGSPLHF	TRBJ1-6	TRBV6-4	NA	NA
TGTGCCACCAGCAGTATAGGGGGTGCCGGCAATCAGCCCCAGCATTTT	CATSSIGGAGNQPQHF	TRBJ1-5	TRBV15	NA	NA
TGTGCCAGCAGTAAAATTAGGAACACTGAAGCTTTCTTT	CASSKIRNTEAFF	TRBJ1-1	TRBV6-5	NA	NA
TGTGCCAGCAGCCGAGATCACCAGAACTATGGCTACACCTTC	CASSRDHQNYGYTF	TRBJ1-2	TRBV4-2	NA	NA
TGTGCCAGCAGCCAATTTTCGAGGGATGAAAAACTGTTTTTT	CASSQFSRDEKLFF	TRBJ1-4	TRBV3-1/TRBV3-2	NA	NA
TGCAGCGTTGAGACACAGGGGGTAGTTGGCTACACCTTC	CSVETQGVVGYTF	TRBJ1-2	TRBV29-1	TRBD1	NA
TGCGCCAGCAGCTATGAACAGGGCAGTTCTGGAAACACCATATATTTT	CASSYEQGSSGNTIYF	TRBJ1-3	TRBV4-1	NA	NA
TGTGCCAGCAGTCCAGGACAGTCCTACGAGCAGTACTTC	CASSPGQSYEQYF	TRBJ2-7	TRBV6-2/TRBV6-3	NA	NA
TGTGCCACCAGCAGAGGGGGACTAGCGGGGGGTATAGATACGCAGTATTTT	CATSRGGLAGGIDTQYF	TRBJ2-3	TRBV15	TRBD2	once
TGTGCCAGCAGCCATCGACAGGGTTCTCAGCCCCAGCATTTT	CASSHRQGSQPQHF	TRBJ1-5	TRBV4-2	TRBD1	NA
TGCGCCAGCAGCCCAAGGGGGACGGCGAACACCGGGGAGCTGTTTTTT	CASSPRGTANTGELFF	TRBJ2-2	TRBV5-1	NA	NA
TGCGCCAGCAGCGAATTGACAGACAATGAGCAGTTCTTC	CASSELTDNEQFF	TRBJ2-1	TRBV5-1	NA	NA
TGTGCCACCAGCCCCGATCGGCGGGGCTACAATGAGCAGTTCTTC	CATSPDRRGYNEQFF	TRBJ2-1	TRBV15	NA	NA
TGTGCCAGCAGTTACTCGATAGATTACACCGGGGAGCTGTTTTTT	CASSYSIDYTGELFF	TRBJ2-2	TRBV6-5	NA	once
TGTGCCAGCAGCTTAGGGGACAGATTAGGGGGCTACACCTTC	CASSLGDRLGGYTF	TRBJ1-2	TRBV7-2	TRBD1	NA
TGCGCCAGCAGCCAAGACCCCCGGGGGGACTATGGCTACACCTTC	CASSQDPRGDYGYTF	TRBJ1-2	TRBV4-3	NA	NA
TGTGCCTGGAGTGCCCCCGCCAAGGCTCAGGGAAACGACAATCAGCCCCAGCATTTT	CAWSAPAKAQGNDNQPQHF	TRBJ1-5	TRBV30	NA	NA
TGTGCCAGCAGCTCCCACTTAAGTAATTCCGGAAACACCATATATTTT	CASSSHLSNSGNTIYF	TRBJ1-3	TRBV3-1/TRBV3-2	NA	once
TGTGCCAGACTAGCGGGGTTAATTTACGGGTACAATGAGCAGTTCTTC	CARLAGLIYGYNEQFF	TRBJ2-1	TRBV9	TRBD2	NA
TGTGCCACCAGCGGAGACCCGGTGACGGCGGGGAACACCATATATTTT	CATSGDPVTAGNTIYF	TRBJ1-3	TRBV15	NA	NA
TGTGCCAGCAGTGAAGTGTCTAGCGGATACACCGGGGAGCTGTTTTTT	CASSEVSSGYTGELFF	TRBJ2-2	TRBV2	TRBD2	NA
TGTGCCAGCAGCGCCGGTTCACTAGCGCTCACAGATACGCAGTATTTT	CASSAGSLALTDTQYF	TRBJ2-3	TRBV9	TRBD2	NA
TGTGCCAGCAGGGACAGGGGGAACACTGAAGCTTTCTTT	CASRDRGNTEAFF	TRBJ1-1	TRBV5-5	TRBD1	NA
TGTGCCAGCAGCCAAGATGCTTTCGAGGAGACCCAGTACTTC	CASSQDAFEETQYF	TRBJ2-5	TRBV4-2	NA	NA
TGCAGCGTTCGGGGGGACACAGATACGCAGTATTTT	CSVRGDTDTQYF	TRBJ2-3	TRBV29-1	TRBD2	NA
TGTGCCAGCAGCCACTCTAATGAAAAACTGTTTTTT	CASSHSNEKLFF	TRBJ1-4	TRBV3-1/TRBV3-2	NA	once
TGTGCCAGCTCACTTTCCTTCCTACAGGGGACTTCTGGAAACACCATATATTTT	CASSLSFLQGTSGNTIYF	TRBJ1-3	TRBV18	TRBD1	NA
TGTGCTAGCAGCCGGGACACCAAAGAGACCCAGTACTTC	CASSRDTKETQYF	TRBJ2-5	TRBV7-7	NA	NA
TGCAGCGTTGGTTCCAAATCCACGAACACCGGGGAGCTGTTTTTT	CSVGSKSTNTGELFF	TRBJ2-2	TRBV29-1	NA	NA
TGCGCCAGCAGCTCTCTACCGACAGGGGGCTCAGCTTTCTTT	CASSSLPTGGSAFF	TRBJ1-1	TRBV5-1	TRBD1	NA
TGTGCCTGGAGAAGTACAGGGAATCGGTATCAGCCCCAGCATTTT	CAWRSTGNRYQPQHF	TRBJ1-5	TRBV30	NA	NA
TGTGCCAGCAGCCAAGTAAGGGACAGGGGTACTTACGGCTACACCTTC	CASSQVRDRGTYGYTF	TRBJ1-2	TRBV4-2	TRBD1	NA
TGTGCCAGCAGCCACGGACTAGCGGGGGGAGGGTACGAGCAGTACTTC	CASSHGLAGGGYEQYF	TRBJ2-7	TRBV3-1/TRBV3-2	TRBD2	NA
TGTGCCAGCAGCTTGGTAGGACAGGGGTTTAACTCACCCCTCCACTTT	CASSLVGQGFNSPLHF	TRBJ1-6	TRBV5-6	TRBD1	NA
TGTGCCACCACCCTACGGGGGGGGAGGGATACGCAGTATTTT	CATTLRGGRDTQYF	TRBJ2-3	TRBV15	TRBD2	NA
TGTGCCAGCAGCTTAGAGGGGACAGGGTTTTTCTACGAGCAGTACTTC	CASSLEGTGFFYEQYF	TRBJ2-7	TRBV11-2	TRBD1	NA
TGTGCCAGCAGTTACAAGGACAGGGGAGGCTACGAGCAGTACTTC	CASSYKDRGGYEQYF	TRBJ2-7	TRBV6-5	TRBD1	NA
TGCACCAGCAGCCAAACTTTGGCAGCTAGCTCCTATAATTCACCCCTCCACTTT	CTSSQTLAASSYNSPLHF	TRBJ1-6	TRBV1	NA	NA
TGTGCCAGCAGTCGGACAGGGGGCAAGGAGACCCAGTACTTC	CASSRTGGKETQYF	TRBJ2-5	TRBV7-9	TRBD1	NA
TGTGCCAGCAGTGAAATAGCGGGGGGCCTACTTGCCCACGAGCAGTACTTC	CASSEIAGGLLAHEQYF	TRBJ2-7	TRBV6-1	TRBD2	NA
TGCAGCGTCGAGACTCGACAGGGCGTGGACACCTTC	CSVETRQGVDTF	TRBJ1-2	TRBV29-1	TRBD1	NA
TGTGCCAGCAGCTTAGAAGGGAGTAGACTACAGCCCCAGCATTTT	CASSLEGSRLQPQHF	TRBJ1-5	TRBV7-9	NA	NA
TGTGCCAGTAGTATAGAGGTCAGACTTAACTATGGCTACACCTTC	CASSIEVRLNYGYTF	TRBJ1-2	TRBV19	NA	NA
TGTGCCAGCAGCTTGGGTCAACAGGAAAAACTGTTTTTT	CASSLGQQEKLFF	TRBJ1-4	TRBV7-8	NA	NA
TGTGCCAGCAATTCGTTCTACGAGCAGTACTTC	CASNSFYEQYF	TRBJ2-7	TRBV28	NA	NA
TGTGCTAGCTCTGACAGGGTCAATCAGCCCCAGCATTTT	CASSDRVNQPQHF	TRBJ1-5	TRBV12-5	TRBD1	NA